The next 32 T cell receptor beta chains were all read from a single sample in a study of T cell responses to AZD1222 COVID-19 vaccine. Measured with immunoSEQ multiplex PCR; TCRdb has only the in-frame clones, and not every one. The sample holds over 120,000 clones, around 90% seen once. This sample comprised peripheral blood, obtained 28 days after the second dose of the MenACWY control vaccine. These receptors all stem from an adult who received the MenACWY meningococcal vaccine as a control.

The rearrangement uses TRBV5-1 and TRBJ1-3; D unresolved. The germline V gene has CDR1 SGHRS and CDR2 YFSETQ. The CDR3 sequence is 16 residues long. The V end lost 4 bases, the J end lost 0 bases, and 14 bases lay between the germline ends. The CDR3 bases are TGCGCCAGCAGCCCGGCGGAGGGTAACTCTGGAAACACCATATATTTT. Protein product: CASSPAEGNSGNTIYF.

The table lists this clone with a few counts. This rearrangement joins TRBV15 to TRBJ2-2, with D uncertain. Trimming stripped 3 bases from V and 5 bases from J, with 4 bases between. Germline V CDR1 and CDR2: LNHNV, YYDKDF (reference sequence). CDR3 length: 12 residues. The CDR3 region has the DNA TGTGCCACCAGCAGGTATACCGGGGAGCTGTTTTTT. Amino acids: CATSRYTGELFF.

CDR3 residues: CASSELGGAPGNTIYF. Written as DNA, the CDR3 is TGTGCCAGCAGTGAATTAGGGGGCGCCCCTGGAAACACCATATATTTT. The rearrangement links TRBV25-1 to TRBJ1-3, with 7 bases identical to TRBD1. The trim removed 1 base at V and 2 bases at J, leaving 5 bases unmatched. The CDR3 sequence is 16 residues long. Germline V gives CDR1 MGHDK, CDR2 SYGVNS.

V is TRBV20-1 and J is TRBJ2-1; a weak D match, TRBD2 (5 bases). The germline V and J ends were trimmed by 3 bases and 10 bases, with 10 bases remaining between them. Germline V gene sequence: CDR1 DFQATT, CDR2 SNEGSKA (reference sequence). The CDR3 is 11 residues long. In nucleotides, the CDR3 is TGCAGTGCTAGCCTAGCTGTAGAGCAGTTCTTC. The encoded protein is CSASLAVEQFF.

This sequence joins TRBV6-6 and TRBJ2-2; D gene ambiguous. Germline-derived CDR1 and CDR2 are MNHNY and SVGAGI (reference sequence). V was clipped by 7 bases and J by 2 bases, with 14 bases between them. The CDR3 totals 15 residues. The DNA for the CDR3 is TGTGCCAGCACCCCATCCCCTCAAAACACCGGGGAGCTGTTTTTT. Amino acids: CASTPSPQNTGELFF.

The chain carries TRBV5-4 and TRBJ2-7; 8 bases are shared with TRBD1. The CDR3 extends over 14 amino acids. Germline V gene lookup returns CDR1 SGHNT and CDR2 YYREEE (reference sequence). V was pared by 1 base and J by 2 bases, with 2 bases of the junction left unmatched. For the CDR3, the DNA is TGTGCCAGCAGCTTGCTACAGGGGGCCTACGAGCAGTACTTC. Amino acid sequence: CASSLLQGAYEQYF.

This sequence joins TRBV29-1 and TRBJ1-2; D might be TRBD1 (6 bases). The CDR3 has 18 residues. V lost 6 bases and J lost 6, with 32 bases in between. The germline gives CDR1 SQVTM, CDR2 ANQGSEA. This chain's CDR3 is CSVPRTARGGGAIHGYTF. CDR3 DNA sequence: TGCAGCGTCCCACGGACAGCGAGAGGTGGGGGCGCAATCCATGGCTACACCTTC.

Only one count was recorded for this clone. This chain connects TRBV7-9 to TRBJ2-5; 8 nucleotides agree with TRBD2. The ends lost 3 bases at V and 4 bases at J; junction bases unmatched: 1. CDR3 length: 13 residues. Germline V gene sequence: CDR1 SEHNR, CDR2 FQNEAQ (reference sequence). CDR3 nucleotides: TGTGCCAGCAGCTTTACTAGCGGAGAGACCCAGTACTTC. The encoded protein is CASSFTSGETQYF.

This clone was detected once. This sequence joins TRBV7-2 and TRBJ2-7; 12 nucleotides match TRBD1. Germline loops: CDR1 SGHTA, CDR2 FQGNSA. With 5 bases clipped from V and 7 bases from J, the junction kept 6 bases outside the gene matches. This CDR3 has 14 residues. The CDR3 protein is CASSPGQGAGEQYF. CDR3 DNA: TGTGCCAGCAGCCCGGGACAGGGGGCAGGGGAGCAGTACTTC.

V is TRBV18 and J is TRBJ1-5; possible D gene TRBD1, 6 bases. Trimming left V 2 bases short and J 6 bases short, with 14 bases between. The CDR3 spans 15 residues. Germline assignment: CDR1 KGHSH and CDR2 LQKENI. CDR3 sequence (DNA): TGTGCCAGCTCACCAAATGCGGGGGCAGGTCAGCCCCAGCATTTT. Protein product: CASSPNAGAGQPQHF.

The CDR3 loop reads CASSLTGRTGNTIYF. As DNA, the CDR3 is TGTGCCAGCAGCTTGACAGGGCGAACTGGAAACACCATATATTTT. This chain uses TRBV5-6 with TRBJ1-3, with D possibly TRBD1 on 6 matching bases. V was cut by 1 base and J by 2 bases, with 10 bases left in between. CDR1 and CDR2 (germline): SGHDT, YYEEEE. The CDR3 spans 15 residues.

The chain carries TRBV7-3 and TRBJ1-1; D unclear. CDR3 size: 15 residues. Germline-derived CDR1 and CDR2 are SGHTA and FQGTGA. V gave up 2 bases and J gave up 6 bases, with 16 bases separating them. CDR3: CASSLLGEGSPEAFF. The CDR3 nucleotides read TGTGCCAGCAGCTTACTCGGGGAGGGATCGCCTGAAGCTTTCTTT. Full variable domain (outside the CDR3, taken from reference TRBV7-3 and TRBJ1-1): GAGVSQTPSNKVTEKGKYVELRCDPISGHTALYWYRQSLGQGPEFLIYFQGTGAADDSGLPNDRFFAVRPEGSVSTLKIQRTERGDSAVYLCASSLLGEGSPEAFFGQGTRLTVV.

The rearrangement links TRBV6-2 or TRBV6-3 to TRBJ1-2; 7 nucleotides agree with TRBD1. The germline V gene has CDR1 MNHEY and CDR2 SVGEGT. V trimming: 6 bases; J trimming: 4 bases; junction bases outside the gene matches: 11. The CDR3 loop spans 15 amino acids. As DNA, the CDR3 is TGTGCCAGCAGCTCACCGGGACAGAGGATCTATGGCTACACCTTC. This translates into CASSSPGQRIYGYTF.

The chain has TRBV24-1 and TRBJ2-7, with D perhaps TRBD1 or TRBD2 (5 bases each). The CDR3 is 15 residues long. Germline CDR1 and CDR2: KGHDR and SFDVKD. The germline V and J ends were trimmed by 4 bases and 3 bases, with 15 bases remaining between them. This CDR3 is CATSDPGTHGYEQYF. In DNA form, the CDR3 reads TGTGCCACCAGTGACCCCGGGACGCACGGCTACGAGCAGTACTTC.

The rearrangement uses TRBV4-1 and TRBJ1-1, with 7 positions matching TRBD1. V lost 2 bases and J lost 7; bases outside the gene matches: 4. Germline CDR1 MGHRA, CDR2 YSYEKL. The CDR3 length is 13 residues. CDR3 DNA: TGCGCCAGCAGCCAATTGGGGACAGTTGAAGCTTTCTTT. This encodes CASSQLGTVEAFF.

This chain links TRBV19 with TRBJ1-2; 9 nucleotides agree with TRBD1. Germline V gene data show CDR1 as LNHDA and CDR2 as SQIVND (reference sequence). The V segment lost 1 base and the J segment 4 bases; nucleotides outside the gene matches: 4. This CDR3 contains 15 residues. This CDR3 is CASSIGGQGAYGYTF. The CDR3 DNA reads as TGTGCCAGTAGTATAGGGGGACAGGGCGCCTATGGCTACACCTTC.

The CDR3 sequence is CASRYRGTEAFF. The CDR3 DNA is TGTGCCAGCAGGTACAGGGGAACTGAAGCTTTCTTT. The chain has TRBV6-5 and TRBJ1-1; 7 bases line up with TRBD1. Germline loops: CDR1 MNHEY, CDR2 SVGAGI. The CDR3 extends over 12 amino acids. The V segment lost 6 bases and the J segment 5 bases; nucleotides outside the gene matches: 3.

The gene calls are TRBV6-5 and TRBJ2-7; maybe TRBD2 (7 bases). Germline V gene lookup returns CDR1 MNHEY and CDR2 SVGAGI. The CDR3 consists of 15 residues. V lost 0 bases, J lost 3 bases, and 12 bases lay in between. CDR3 sequence: CASSYSGGQNYEQYF. CDR3 sequence (DNA): TGTGCCAGCAGTTACTCGGGGGGGCAGAACTACGAGCAGTACTTC.

V and J are TRBV5-1 and TRBJ2-3; 8 bases map to TRBD1. Germline V lookup: CDR1 SGHRS, CDR2 YFSETQ. This CDR3 region has 15 residues. Trimming at V came to 4 bases and at J to 2 bases, leaving 6 bases not matched to a gene. CDR3 loop: CASSTGQGFTDTQYF. In DNA, the CDR3 is TGCGCCAGCAGCACCGGACAGGGATTCACAGATACGCAGTATTTT.

This clone was seen only a few times. J is TRBJ2-7 and V is TRBV5-5; 7 bases map to TRBD1. With 4 bases clipped from V and 5 bases from J, the junction kept 9 bases outside the gene matches. The CDR3 runs to 14 residues. Germline V gene data show CDR1 as SGHKS and CDR2 as YYEKEE (reference sequence). The CDR3 DNA reads TGTGCCAGCAGCCTACAGGGGAACCGGAACGAGCAGTACTTC. It specifies CASSLQGNRNEQYF.

This chain links TRBV7-9 with TRBJ2-7; no definite D call. With 6 bases removed from V and 6 bases from J, the gap between germline ends came to 21 bases. Per the germline V gene, CDR1 is SEHNR and CDR2 is FQNEAQ (reference sequence). The length of the CDR3 is 15 residues. The CDR3 region has the DNA TGTGCCAGCAGTAGACCGAGCCCCACACCGTCCGAGCAGTACTTC. The encoded protein is CASSRPSPTPSEQYF.

This clone was observed a single time. The gene calls are TRBV29-1 and TRBJ1-2, with D perhaps matching TRBD1 (5 bases). This CDR3 spans 13 amino acids. Trimming removed 3 bases from V and 4 bases from J, with 12 bases in between. Germline V gives CDR1 SQVTM, CDR2 ANQGSEA. CDR3 in amino acids: CSVEVTGGYGYTF. The CDR3 bases are TGCAGCGTTGAGGTAACAGGAGGCTATGGCTACACCTTC.

The chain links TRBV2 to TRBJ1-3; 9 bases line up with TRBD1. CDR3 size: 16 residues. CDR1 is SNHLY and CDR2 is FYNNEI in the germline V gene. V was clipped by 3 bases and J by 3 bases; unmatched bases: 6. CDR3 amino acids: CASSDGGQGSGNTIYF. CDR3 sequence (DNA): TGTGCCAGCAGTGATGGGGGACAGGGAAGTGGAAACACCATATATTTT.

The chain carries TRBV5-5 and TRBJ1-5; a possible D gene is TRBD1 (5 bases). The germline V gene encodes CDR1 SGHKS and CDR2 YYEKEE (reference sequence). Trimming pared 2 bases from V and 1 base from J, leaving 7 bases between. CDR3 length: 14 amino acids. The CDR3 region is CASSFRDSNQPQHF. For the CDR3, the DNA is TGTGCCAGCAGCTTCCGGGACAGCAATCAGCCCCAGCATTTT.

This chain uses TRBV27 with TRBJ1-4, with D unresolved. Germline CDR1 reads MNHEY; CDR2 reads SMNVEV (reference sequence). The V gene lost 5 bases and the J gene lost 0 bases, with 13 bases spanning the gap. CDR3 length equals 16 residues. This CDR3 is CASSTQGLATNEKLFF. In DNA, the CDR3 is TGTGCCAGCAGTACTCAAGGACTTGCAACTAATGAAAAACTGTTTTTT. The variable domain in full, completed from reference TRBV27 and TRBJ1-4, reads EAQVTQNPRYLITVTGKKLTVTCSQNMNHEYMSWYRQDPGLGLRQIYYSMNVEVTDKGDVPEGYKVSRKEKRNFPLILESPSPNQTSLYFCASSTQGLATNEKLFFGSGTQLSVL.

The chain employs TRBV6-5 and TRBJ2-1, with D hard to call. Deletions cut 7 bases from V and 5 bases from J, with 12 bases between. Germline V gives CDR1 MNHEY, CDR2 SVGAGI. The CDR3 length is 13 residues. The CDR3 loop reads CASTKGPDNEQFF. CDR3 DNA: TGTGCCAGCACAAAAGGCCCCGACAATGAGCAGTTCTTC.

This clone was counted a single time. J is TRBJ1-2 and V is TRBV7-9, with unresolved D. This CDR3 is 11 amino acids long. Germline CDR1 and CDR2: SEHNR and FQNEAQ (reference sequence). V was shortened by 5 bases and J by 7 bases, with 8 bases between the two germline ends. In nucleotides, the CDR3 is TGTGCCAGCAGCCTTTCAATTGGCTACACCTTC. It is translated as CASSLSIGYTF. The full variable domain, completed using reference TRBV7-9 and TRBJ1-2, is DTGVSQNPRHKITKRGQNVTFRCDPISEHNRLYWYRQTLGQGPEFLTYFQNEAQLEKSRLLSDRFSAERPKGSFSTLEIQRTEQGDSAMYLCASSLSIGYTFGSGTRLTVV.

This chain links TRBV11-2 with TRBJ2-5, with 8 positions matching TRBD2. The CDR3 covers 14 residues. V was clipped by 4 bases and J by 3 bases; unmatched bases: 4. Germline CDR1 is SGHAT and CDR2 is FQNNGV. CDR3: CASSSGTREETQYF. The CDR3 nucleotides read TGTGCCAGCAGCTCCGGGACTAGAGAAGAGACCCAGTACTTC.

This sequence joins TRBV27 and TRBJ2-7; the match to TRBD2 covers 7 bases. The CDR3 spans 15 residues. After removal of 2 bases from V and 0 bases from J, the junction contained 4 bases not matched to a gene. Per the germline V gene, CDR1 is MNHEY and CDR2 is SMNVEV (reference sequence). The DNA for the CDR3 is TGTGCCAGCAGTTTAGGGCGGGGGAGCTCCTACGAGCAGTACTTC. Translation gives CASSLGRGSSYEQYF.

The chain joins TRBV27 to TRBJ2-1; no reliable D call. Looked up from germline, CDR1 is MNHEY and CDR2 is SMNVEV (reference sequence). This CDR3 spans 14 amino acids. Trimming took 2 bases from V and 8 from J, leaving 13 bases between them. The CDR3 is CASSLQADNDEQFF. The CDR3 region has the DNA TGTGCCAGCAGTTTACAAGCCGATAACGATGAGCAGTTCTTC.

The chain recombines TRBV4-3 with TRBJ2-5; possible D gene TRBD2, 6 bases. Between the trimmed V and J ends, which lost 0 bases and 3 bases, there was a span of 11 bases. The germline CDR1 and CDR2 sequences are LGHNA and YSLEER. The CDR3 is made up of 15 amino acids. The CDR3 is CASSQDFRLEETQYF. Here the CDR3 DNA reads TGCGCCAGCAGCCAAGATTTCCGACTAGAAGAGACCCAGTACTTC.

This chain links TRBV19 with TRBJ2-1, with D possibly being TRBD2 (7 bases). Trimming shortened V by 6 bases and J by 9 bases, and 12 bases separated the two germline ends. From germline, CDR1 is LNHDA and CDR2 SQIVND (reference sequence). The CDR3 spans 12 residues. The CDR3 is CASSWGGGEQFF. CDR3 DNA: TGTGCCAGTAGCTGGGGAGGGGGTGAGCAGTTCTTC.